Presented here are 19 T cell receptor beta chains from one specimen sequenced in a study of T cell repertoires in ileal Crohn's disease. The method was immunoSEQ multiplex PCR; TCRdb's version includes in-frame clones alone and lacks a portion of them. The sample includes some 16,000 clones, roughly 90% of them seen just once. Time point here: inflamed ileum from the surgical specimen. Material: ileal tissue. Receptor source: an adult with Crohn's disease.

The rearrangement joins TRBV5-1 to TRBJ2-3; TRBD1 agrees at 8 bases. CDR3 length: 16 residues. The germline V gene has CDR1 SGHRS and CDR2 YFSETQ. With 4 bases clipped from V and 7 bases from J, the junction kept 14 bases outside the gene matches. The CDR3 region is CASSPSTGTGKNTQYF. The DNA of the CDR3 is TGCGCCAGCAGCCCGTCAACCGGGACAGGAAAAAATACGCAGTATTTT. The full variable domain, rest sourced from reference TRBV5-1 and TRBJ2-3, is KAGVTQTPRYLIKTRGQQVTLSCSPISGHRSVSWYQQTPGQGLQFLFEYFSETQRNKGNFPGRFSGRQFSNSRSEMNVSTLELGDSALYLCASSPSTGTGKNTQYFGPGTRLTVL.

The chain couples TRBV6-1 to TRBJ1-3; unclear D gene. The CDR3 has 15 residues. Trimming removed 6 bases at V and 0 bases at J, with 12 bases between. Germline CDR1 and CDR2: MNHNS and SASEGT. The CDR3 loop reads CASRGGVTSGNTIYF. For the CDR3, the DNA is TGTGCCAGCAGGGGCGGGGTGACCTCTGGAAACACCATATATTTT.

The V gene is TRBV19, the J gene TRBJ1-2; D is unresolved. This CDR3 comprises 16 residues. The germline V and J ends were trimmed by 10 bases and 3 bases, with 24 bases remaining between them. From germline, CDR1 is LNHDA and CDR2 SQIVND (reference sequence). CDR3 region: CATTGEVEGYYYGYTF. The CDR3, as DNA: TGTGCCACGACTGGTGAGGTTGAAGGATATTACTATGGCTACACCTTC.

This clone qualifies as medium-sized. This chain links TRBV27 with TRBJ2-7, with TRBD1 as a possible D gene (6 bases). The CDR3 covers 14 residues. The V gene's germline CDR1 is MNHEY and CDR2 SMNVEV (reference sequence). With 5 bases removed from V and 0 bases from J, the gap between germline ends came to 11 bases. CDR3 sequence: CASSVTGSSYEQYF. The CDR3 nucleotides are TGTGCCAGCAGTGTAACAGGGAGCTCCTACGAGCAGTACTTC.

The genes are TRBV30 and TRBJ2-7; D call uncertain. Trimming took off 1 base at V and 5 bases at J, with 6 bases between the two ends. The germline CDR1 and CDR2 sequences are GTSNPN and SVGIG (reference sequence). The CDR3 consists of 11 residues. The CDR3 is CAWSGRNEQYF. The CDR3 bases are TGTGCCTGGAGTGGTAGAAACGAGCAGTACTTC.

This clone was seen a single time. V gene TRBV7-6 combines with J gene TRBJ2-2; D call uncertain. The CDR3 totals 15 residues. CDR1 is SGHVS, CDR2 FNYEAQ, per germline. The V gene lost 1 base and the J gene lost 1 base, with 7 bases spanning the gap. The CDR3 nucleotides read TGTGCCAGCAGCTTAGGGACGGGGAACACCGGGGAGCTGTTTTTT. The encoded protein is CASSLGTGNTGELFF.

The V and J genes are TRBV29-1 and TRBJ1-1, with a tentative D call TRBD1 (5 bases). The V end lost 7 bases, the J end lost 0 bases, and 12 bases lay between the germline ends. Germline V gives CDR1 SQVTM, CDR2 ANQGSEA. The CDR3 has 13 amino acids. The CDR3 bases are TGCAGCGCTCGGACAAACATGAACACTGAAGCTTTCTTT. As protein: CSARTNMNTEAFF.

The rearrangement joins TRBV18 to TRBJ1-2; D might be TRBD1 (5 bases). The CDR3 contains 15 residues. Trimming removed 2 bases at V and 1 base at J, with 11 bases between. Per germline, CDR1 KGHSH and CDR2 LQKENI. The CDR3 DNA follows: TGTGCCAGCTCACCAGGGCTAGGGGATAACTATGGCTACACCTTC. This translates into CASSPGLGDNYGYTF.

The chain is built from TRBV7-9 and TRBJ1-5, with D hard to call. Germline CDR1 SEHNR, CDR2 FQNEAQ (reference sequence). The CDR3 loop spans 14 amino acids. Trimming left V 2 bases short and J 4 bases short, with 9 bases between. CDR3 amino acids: CASSLWGENQPQHF. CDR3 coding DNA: TGTGCCAGCAGCTTATGGGGAGAGAATCAGCCCCAGCATTTT.

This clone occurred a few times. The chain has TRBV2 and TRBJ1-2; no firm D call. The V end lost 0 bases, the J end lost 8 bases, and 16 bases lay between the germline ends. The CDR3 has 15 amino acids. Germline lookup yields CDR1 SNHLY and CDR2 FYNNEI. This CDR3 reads CASSEAVGRSRGYTF. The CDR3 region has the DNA TGTGCCAGCAGTGAAGCAGTAGGGAGGTCTCGGGGCTACACCTTC.

The CDR3 reads CAGKFSYEQYF. CDR3 DNA sequence: TGCGCCGGTAAGTTCTCCTACGAGCAGTACTTC. The V gene is TRBV10-1, the J gene TRBJ2-7; no clear D. V lost 11 bases, J lost 0 bases, and 8 bases lay in between. This CDR3 is built from 11 residues. Germline values: CDR1 WNHNN, CDR2 SYGVQD (reference sequence).

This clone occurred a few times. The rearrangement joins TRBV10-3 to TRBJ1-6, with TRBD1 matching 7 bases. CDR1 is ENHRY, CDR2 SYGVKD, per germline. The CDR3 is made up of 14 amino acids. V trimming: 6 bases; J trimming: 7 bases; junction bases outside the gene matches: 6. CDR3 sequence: CAIRGQVTNSPLHF. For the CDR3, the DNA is TGTGCCATCAGAGGACAGGTTACCAATTCACCCCTCCACTTT.

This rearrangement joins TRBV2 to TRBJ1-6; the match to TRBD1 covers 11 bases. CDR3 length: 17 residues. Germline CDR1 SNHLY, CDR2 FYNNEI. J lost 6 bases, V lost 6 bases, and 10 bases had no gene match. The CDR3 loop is CASRPDRGQLGNSPLHF. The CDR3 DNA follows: TGTGCCAGCAGACCGGACAGGGGGCAGTTGGGTAATTCACCCCTCCACTTT.

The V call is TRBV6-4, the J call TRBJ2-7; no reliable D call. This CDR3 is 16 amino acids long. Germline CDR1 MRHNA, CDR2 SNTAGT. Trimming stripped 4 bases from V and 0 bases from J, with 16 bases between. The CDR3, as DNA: TGTGCCAGCAGTGCGGGTGACGATTGCAGCTCCTACGAGCAGTACTTC. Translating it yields CASSAGDDCSSYEQYF.

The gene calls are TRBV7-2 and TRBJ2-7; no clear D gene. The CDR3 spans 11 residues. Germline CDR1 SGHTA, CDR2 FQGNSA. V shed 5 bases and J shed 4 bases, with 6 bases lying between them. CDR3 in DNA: TGTGCCAGCAGCCCCGAATACGAGCAGTACTTC. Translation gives CASSPEYEQYF. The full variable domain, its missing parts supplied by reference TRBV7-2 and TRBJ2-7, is GAGVSQSPSNKVTEKGKDVELRCDPISGHTALYWYRQSLGQGLEFLIYFQGNSAPDKSGLPSDRFSAERTGGSVSTLTIQRTQQEDSAVYLCASSPEYEQYFGPGTRLTVT.

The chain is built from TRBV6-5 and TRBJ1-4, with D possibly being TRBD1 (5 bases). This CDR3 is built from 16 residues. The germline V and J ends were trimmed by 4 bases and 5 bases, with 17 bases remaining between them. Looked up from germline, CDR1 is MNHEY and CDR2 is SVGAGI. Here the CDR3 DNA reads TGTGCCAGCAGTTCCCAAGCAGGGAGGAGGAATGAAAAACTGTTTTTT. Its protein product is CASSSQAGRRNEKLFF.

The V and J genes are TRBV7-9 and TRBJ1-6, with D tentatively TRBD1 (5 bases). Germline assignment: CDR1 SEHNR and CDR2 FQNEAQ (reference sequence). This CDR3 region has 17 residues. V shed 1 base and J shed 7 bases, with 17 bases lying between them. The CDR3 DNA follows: TGTGCCAGCAGCTTAGAGTTGTCCGGGGGAACAAATTCACCCCTCCACTTT. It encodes CASSLELSGGTNSPLHF. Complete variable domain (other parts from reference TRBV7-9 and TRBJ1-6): DTGVSQNPRHKITKRGQNVTFRCDPISEHNRLYWYRQTLGQGPEFLTYFQNEAQLEKSRLLSDRFSAERPKGSFSTLEIQRTEQGDSAMYLCASSLELSGGTNSPLHFGNGTRLTVT.

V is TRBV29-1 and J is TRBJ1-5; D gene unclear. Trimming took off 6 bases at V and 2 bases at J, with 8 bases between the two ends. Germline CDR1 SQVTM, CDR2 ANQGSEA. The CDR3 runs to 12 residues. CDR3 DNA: TGCAGCGTCAAGGAGGGCAATCAGCCCCAGCATTTT. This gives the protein CSVKEGNQPQHF.

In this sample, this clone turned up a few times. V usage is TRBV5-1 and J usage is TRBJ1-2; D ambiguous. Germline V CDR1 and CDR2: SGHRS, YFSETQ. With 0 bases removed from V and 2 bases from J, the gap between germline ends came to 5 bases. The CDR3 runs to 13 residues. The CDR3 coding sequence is TGCGCCAGCAGCTTGGACGAGAACTATGGCTACACCTTC. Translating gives CASSLDENYGYTF. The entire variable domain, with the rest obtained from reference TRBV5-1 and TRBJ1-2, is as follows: KAGVTQTPRYLIKTRGQQVTLSCSPISGHRSVSWYQQTPGQGLQFLFEYFSETQRNKGNFPGRFSGRQFSNSRSEMNVSTLELGDSALYLCASSLDENYGYTFGSGTRLTVV.